This T cell receptor (beta chain) was identified in a study of CD8+ T cells in alopecia areata. Study-wide results and caveats: In scalp and blood, many expanded lesional clones persisted during tofacitinib.

The authors extracted RNA and reverse transcribed it into cDNA as the sequencing template. Clones were read by immunoSEQ multiplex PCR, and TCRdb kept only the in-frame ones, dropping some. The profile covers fewer than 350,000 clones, with 55% to 70% appearing a single time and over 1.5% taken by the ten largest. This clone has only one observation. No antigen is known for it. The germline CDR1 and CDR2 sequences are SGHVS and FQNEAQ. This CDR3 spans 13 amino acids. The ends were cut back, 4 bases at V and 0 bases at J, with 6 bases in the middle. Sample treatment: oral pan-JAK inhibitor, 5-10 mg twice daily.

The sample in question was CD4+ T cells sorted from blood, obtained at week 24, from a patient treated with tofacitinib. This chain links TRBV7-8 with TRBJ1-1; D is unresolved. The TCR was taken from a human donor with alopecia areata. CDR3 residues: CASSSTVNTEAFF. The CDR3 coding sequence is TGTGCCAGCAGCTCGACGGTGAACACTGAAGCTTTCTTT. Full variable domain (outside the CDR3, taken from reference TRBV7-8 and TRBJ1-1): GAGVSQSPRYKVAKRGQDVALRCDPISGHVSLFWYQQALGQGPEFLTYFQNEAQLDKSGLPSDRFFAERPEGSVSTLKIQRTQQEDSAVYLCASSSTVNTEAFFGQGTRLTVV.